Listed here are 28 T cell receptor beta chains from one sample, sequenced in a study of T-cell reconstitution after alpha-beta-depleted transplantation in children. As it was prepared, the TCRbeta library received unique molecular identifiers. MiXCR, run by TCRdb on the PCR reads, gives a single entry per CDR3 protein. This table holds about 310,000 distinct CDR3 sequences, roughly 25% found once. The sample was PBMCs, mostly from graft donor cells, taken 180 days after TCRalphabeta/CD19-depleted stem cell transplant. The receptors stem from a male patient younger than 18 who had a stem cell transplant for acute lymphoblastic leukemia, so the T cells may come from the graft donor.

The chain uses TRBV7-6 and TRBJ1-4; D not certain. The CDR3 sequence is 12 residues long. Between the trimmed V and J ends, which lost 6 bases and 10 bases, there was a span of 12 bases. Germline values: CDR1 SGHVS, CDR2 FNYEAQ. CDR3 amino acids: CASRLIPGKLFF. CDR3 bases: TGTGCCAGCAGACTAATCCCTGGAAAACTGTTTTTT. The full variable domain, with the rest looked up from reference TRBV7-6 and TRBJ1-4, is GAGVSQSPRYKVTKRGQDVALRCDPISGHVSLYWYRQALGQGPEFLTYFNYEAQQDKSGLPNDRFSAERPEGSISTLTIQRTEQRDSAMYRCASRLIPGKLFFGSGTQLSVL.

This rearrangement joins TRBV11-1 to TRBJ2-1; 8 bases align to TRBD2. Losses at the gene ends were 4 bases for V and 1 base for J; bases not matched to a gene: 6. The CDR3 runs to 16 residues. Looked up from germline, CDR1 is SGHAT and CDR2 is FQDESV (reference sequence). CDR3 residues: CASSSRLASSYNEQFF. The CDR3 DNA follows: TGTGCCAGCAGCTCTCGACTAGCGAGTTCCTACAATGAGCAGTTCTTC. Full variable domain (missing parts from reference TRBV11-1 and TRBJ2-1): EAEVAQSPRYKITEKSQAVAFWCDPISGHATLYWYRQILGQGPELLVQFQDESVVDDSQLPKDRFSAERLKGVDSTLKIQPAELGDSAMYLCASSSRLASSYNEQFFGPGTRLTVL.

A few counts support this clonotype. The chain couples TRBV3-1 to TRBJ2-7, with D unclear. Germline V gives CDR1 LGHDT, CDR2 YNNKEL (reference sequence). The V end was cut by 0 bases, the J end by 3 bases, with 3 bases between. The CDR3 spans 12 residues. CDR3 sequence reads: CASSQDHYEQYF. The CDR3 DNA reads as TGTGCCAGCAGCCAAGATCACTACGAGCAGTACTTC.

This clonotype came up a few times. This rearrangement joins TRBV6-2 or TRBV6-3 to TRBJ2-1; no clear D gene. The CDR3 length is 15 residues. CDR1 and CDR2 (germline): MNHEY, SVGEGT. V lost 0 bases and J lost 1, with 7 bases in between. The CDR3 sequence: CASSYSGQSYNEQFF. Written as DNA, the CDR3 is TGTGCCAGCAGTTACTCTGGGCAGTCCTACAATGAGCAGTTCTTC.

This clonotype was detected ten times or more. This chain uses TRBV7-2 with TRBJ2-1; D remains unclear. The CDR3 consists of 12 residues. The V gene's germline CDR1 is SGHTA and CDR2 FQGNSA. The V end lost 5 bases, the J end lost 4 bases, and 6 bases lay between the germline ends. The DNA for the CDR3 is TGTGCCAGCAGCCCTCAATACAATGAGCAGTTCTTC. It codes for CASSPQYNEQFF. The full variable domain, its missing parts supplied by reference TRBV7-2 and TRBJ2-1, is GAGVSQSPSNKVTEKGKDVELRCDPISGHTALYWYRQSLGQGLEFLIYFQGNSAPDKSGLPSDRFSAERTGGSVSTLTIQRTQQEDSAVYLCASSPQYNEQFFGPGTRLTVL.

This clonotype came up a few times. The V call is TRBV5-1, the J call TRBJ2-7, with 7 bases fitting TRBD2. After removal of 0 bases from V and 0 bases from J, the junction contained 9 bases not matched to a gene. Germline V gives CDR1 SGHRS, CDR2 YFSETQ. There are 17 residues in the CDR3. CDR3 sequence reads: CASSLGASGRASYEQYF. As DNA, the CDR3 is TGCGCCAGCAGCTTGGGTGCTTCGGGGAGGGCCTCCTACGAGCAGTACTTC.

V and J are TRBV20-1 and TRBJ2-5, with 14 bases identical to TRBD2. The CDR3 spans 21 residues. CDR1 DFQATT and CDR2 SNEGSKA come from the germline V gene (reference sequence). After removal of 6 bases from V and 0 bases from J, the junction contained 21 bases not matched to a gene. For the CDR3, the DNA is TGCAGTGCGAGGCCCAACCCCAACGGGACTAGCGGGAGTACGTACCAAGAGACCCAGTACTTC. Protein sequence: CSARPNPNGTSGSTYQETQYF.

The chain couples TRBV7-2 to TRBJ2-1; D possibly corresponds to TRBD1 (6 bases). Trimming pared 5 bases from V and 2 bases from J, leaving 10 bases between. Looked up from germline, CDR1 is SGHTA and CDR2 is FQGNSA. The CDR3 is 14 amino acids. CDR3 in amino acids: CASSKYRAYNEQFF. Here the CDR3 DNA reads TGTGCCAGCAGCAAGTACAGGGCCTACAATGAGCAGTTCTTC.

In this sample, this clonotype turned up many times. The CDR3 bases are TGTGCCAGCAGTTTACCCTTGCCTAGCGGACACAATGAGCAGTTCTTC. It is translated as CASSLPLPSGHNEQFF. The V call is TRBV12-3 or TRBV12-4, the J call TRBJ2-1; 7 bases are shared with TRBD2. With V trimmed by 2 bases and J by 5 bases, 9 bases remained unmatched. The CDR3 covers 16 residues.

This clonotype was seen a few times. The chain uses TRBV20-1 and TRBJ2-4, with TRBD2 identical over 7 bases. Germline trimming cut 0 bases from V and 2 bases from J; bases unmatched to any gene: 4. Germline V gives CDR1 DFQATT, CDR2 SNEGSKA (reference sequence). The CDR3 consists of 15 residues. CDR3 nucleotides: TGCAGTGCTAGAGAGCAGGGACTAACCAAAAACATTCAGTACTTC. Protein product: CSAREQGLTKNIQYF.

This clonotype appeared a few times. The chain recombines TRBV5-1 with TRBJ1-2; 8 bases align to TRBD1. The junction had 9 bases not matched to a gene; V was cut back by 4 bases and J by 4 bases. This CDR3 contains 15 residues. Germline loops: CDR1 SGHRS, CDR2 YFSETQ. The CDR3 protein is CASSQRDRGIYGYTF. Written as DNA, the CDR3 is TGCGCCAGCAGCCAGCGAGACAGGGGAATCTATGGCTACACCTTC.

V is TRBV6-2 or TRBV6-3 and J is TRBJ1-2; D may be TRBD1 (6 bases). Germline V lookup: CDR1 MNHEY, CDR2 SVGEGT. The CDR3 covers 15 residues. V shed 5 bases and J shed 4 bases, with 17 bases lying between them. Here the CDR3 reads CASSPTGDRFYGYTF. The CDR3, as DNA: TGTGCCAGCAGTCCGACAGGCGATAGGTTCTATGGCTACACCTTC.

This clonotype was detected a few times. The gene calls are TRBV6-1 and TRBJ1-2, with TRBD1 matching over 7 bases. After removal of 6 bases from V and 2 bases from J, the junction contained 9 bases not matched to a gene. Germline V gene data show CDR1 as MNHNS and CDR2 as SASEGT. This CDR3 comprises 15 residues. The CDR3: CASSPQGYFNYGYTF. CDR3 DNA: TGTGCCAGCAGCCCACAGGGGTACTTCAACTATGGCTACACCTTC.

The chain uses TRBV7-9 and TRBJ2-7, with D unclear. Germline V gives CDR1 SEHNR, CDR2 FQNEAQ (reference sequence). Trimming removed 1 base from V and 2 bases from J, with 9 bases in between. This CDR3 contains 14 residues. CDR3 amino acids: CASSLVAETYEQYF. For the CDR3, the DNA is TGTGCCAGCAGCTTAGTGGCGGAAACCTACGAGCAGTACTTC.

This rearrangement joins TRBV5-1 to TRBJ1-1; D perhaps matches TRBD1 (6 bases). This CDR3 spans 16 amino acids. The germline CDR1 and CDR2 sequences are SGHRS and YFSETQ. Deletions cut 4 bases from V and 1 base from J, with 17 bases between. The CDR3 region has the DNA TGCGCCAGCAGCAGGACAGTCTTAAACCCGAACACTGAAGCTTTCTTT. This gives the protein CASSRTVLNPNTEAFF.

This clonotype came up many times. V usage is TRBV5-1 and J usage is TRBJ2-1; TRBD2 agrees at 9 bases. Germline trimming cut 4 bases from V and 2 bases from J; bases unmatched to any gene: 4. The germline V gene encodes CDR1 SGHRS and CDR2 YFSETQ. This CDR3 contains 15 residues. The CDR3 is CASSLSGGAYNEQFF. The CDR3 bases are TGCGCCAGCAGCCTTAGCGGGGGCGCCTACAATGAGCAGTTCTTC.

This clonotype came up a few times. The chain uses TRBV3-1 and TRBJ2-7; TRBD2 aligns across 8 bases. The CDR3 sequence is 16 residues long. Germline V gives CDR1 LGHDT, CDR2 YNNKEL (reference sequence). Trimming took 1 base from V and 1 from J; bases not matched to a gene: 6. The CDR3 protein is CASSQVVAGTSYEQYF. The CDR3 DNA reads as TGTGCCAGCAGCCAAGTGGTAGCGGGGACGTCCTACGAGCAGTACTTC.

The rearrangement joins TRBV5-1 to TRBJ1-1; the D gene is possibly TRBD1 (6 bases). The V gene lost 4 bases and the J gene lost 6 bases, with 22 bases spanning the gap. This CDR3 comprises 16 residues. Germline V lookup: CDR1 SGHRS, CDR2 YFSETQ. The CDR3 sequence is CASSVGHRVSFPEAFF. In DNA form, the CDR3 reads TGCGCCAGCAGCGTGGGACATCGGGTATCGTTCCCTGAAGCTTTCTTT.

In its sample, this clonotype was seen a few times. V usage is TRBV20-1 and J usage is TRBJ2-7; D unresolved. Germline loops: CDR1 DFQATT, CDR2 SNEGSKA (reference sequence). V lost 3 bases and J lost 4, with 13 bases in between. The CDR3 has 13 residues. CDR3 DNA sequence: TGCAGTGCTAGGGCCCCTAGGCTTTACGAGCAGTACTTC. Protein: CSARAPRLYEQYF.

The chain employs TRBV20-1 and TRBJ1-2; a weak D match, TRBD1 (6 bases). This CDR3 comprises 14 residues. V was cut by 1 base and J by 2 bases, with 11 bases left in between. The germline V gene encodes CDR1 DFQATT and CDR2 SNEGSKA (reference sequence). This CDR3 is CSARGWQGNYGYTF. CDR3 nucleotide sequence: TGCAGTGCTAGAGGGTGGCAGGGGAACTATGGCTACACCTTC.

In its sample, this clonotype was seen a few times. The rearrangement uses TRBV4-1 and TRBJ2-1; 7 bases map to TRBD2. The CDR3 consists of 16 residues. Germline V gives CDR1 MGHRA, CDR2 YSYEKL. Unmatched junction bases numbered 13, after V lost 2 bases and J lost 9 bases. CDR3 protein: CASSQRTLGGTGEQFF. In DNA, the CDR3 is TGCGCCAGCAGCCAACGCACGTTGGGGGGGACGGGTGAGCAGTTCTTC.

This clonotype appeared many times. The J gene is TRBJ1-6, the V gene TRBV5-1; unclear D gene. The CDR3 length is 13 residues. Trimming shortened V by 7 bases and J by 5 bases, and 10 bases separated the two germline ends. Germline V gene data show CDR1 as SGHRS and CDR2 as YFSETQ. The CDR3 DNA reads as TGCGCCAGCGGGGTTATGGATAATTCACCCCTCCACTTT. Translating gives CASGVMDNSPLHF.

This clonotype was observed at least ten times. The chain is built from TRBV2 and TRBJ2-1; 9 positions agree with TRBD2. CDR1 is SNHLY and CDR2 is FYNNEI in the germline V gene. The CDR3 has 16 amino acids. After removal of 3 bases from V and 4 bases from J, the junction contained 7 bases not matched to a gene. The CDR3 DNA sequence: TGTGCCAGCAGTGAGGTCCGACTAGCGGTTTACAATGAGCAGTTCTTC. As protein: CASSEVRLAVYNEQFF.

This clonotype was picked up a small number of times. The chain employs TRBV12-3 or TRBV12-4 and TRBJ2-7; TRBD1 matches 9 bases. The CDR3 runs 15 residues. With V trimmed by 5 bases and J by 2 bases, 7 bases remained unmatched. Here the CDR3 DNA reads TGTGCCAGCAGTCCCGGGACAGGGTCCCCCTACGAGCAGTACTTC. Encoded protein: CASSPGTGSPYEQYF.

This clonotype was counted only a few times. The rearrangement links TRBV5-5 to TRBJ2-7; D ambiguous. Trimming pared 2 bases from V and 5 bases from J, leaving 20 bases between. The CDR3 has 16 residues. Germline values: CDR1 SGHKS, CDR2 YYEKEE (reference sequence). The CDR3 nucleotides read TGTGCCAGCAGCTTAGTACAGACCCACAGCTCGAACGAGCAGTACTTC. Translated, it gives CASSLVQTHSSNEQYF.

The table lists this clonotype with a few counts. This sequence joins TRBV5-1 and TRBJ1-4; no definite D call. V shed 2 bases and J shed 0 bases, with 8 bases lying between them. The CDR3 has 15 amino acids. CDR1 and CDR2 (germline): SGHRS, YFSETQ. The CDR3 nucleotides read TGCGCCAGCAGCTTAGTCACCACAACTAATGAAAAACTGTTTTTT. This sequence encodes CASSLVTTTNEKLFF.

This chain joins TRBV7-8 and TRBJ2-7, with 8 bases matching TRBD2. J gave up 2 bases and V 4 bases, and 7 bases lay outside the gene matches. Germline V gene sequence: CDR1 SGHVS, CDR2 FQNEAQ. The CDR3 has 15 residues. The DNA for the CDR3 is TGTGCCAGCAGCTCGCCGGGAGGGCCCGCCTACGAGCAGTACTTC. It yields the protein CASSSPGGPAYEQYF. Complete variable domain (other parts from reference TRBV7-8 and TRBJ2-7): GAGVSQSPRYKVAKRGQDVALRCDPISGHVSLFWYQQALGQGPEFLTYFQNEAQLDKSGLPSDRFFAERPEGSVSTLKIQRTQQEDSAVYLCASSSPGGPAYEQYFGPGTRLTVT.

The chain carries TRBV7-9 and TRBJ2-7; TRBD2 matches 7 bases. After removal of 4 bases from V and 7 bases from J, the junction contained 10 bases not matched to a gene. This CDR3 has 14 amino acids. The germline CDR1 and CDR2 sequences are SEHNR and FQNEAQ (reference sequence). The CDR3 is CASSSSSGTGEQYF. The CDR3 DNA follows: TGTGCCAGCAGCTCGTCTAGCGGCACGGGGGAGCAGTACTTC.